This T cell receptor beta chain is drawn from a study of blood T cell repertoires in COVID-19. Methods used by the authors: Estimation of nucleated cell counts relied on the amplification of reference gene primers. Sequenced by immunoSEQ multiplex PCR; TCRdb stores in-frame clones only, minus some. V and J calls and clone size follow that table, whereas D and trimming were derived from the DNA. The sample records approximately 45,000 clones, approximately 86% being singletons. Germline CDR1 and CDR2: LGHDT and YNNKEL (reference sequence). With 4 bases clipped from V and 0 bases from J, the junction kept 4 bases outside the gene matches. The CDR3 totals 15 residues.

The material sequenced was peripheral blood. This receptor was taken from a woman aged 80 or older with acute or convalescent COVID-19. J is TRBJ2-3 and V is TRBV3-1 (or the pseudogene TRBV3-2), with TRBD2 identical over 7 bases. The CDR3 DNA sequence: TGTGCCAGCAGCCCCCCGCGGGGGAGCACAGATACGCAGTATTTT. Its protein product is CASSPPRGSTDTQYF.